This T cell receptor (beta chain) is drawn from a study of radiation and T cells in renal cell carcinoma. Study-wide results and caveats: In blood, top tumor clones expanded by 2 weeks, shrinking by 4.

This clone appeared a single time. The target antigen is unknown. The CDR3 loop spans 13 amino acids. V dropped 2 bases and J dropped 2 bases, with 7 bases sitting between them. Germline loops: CDR1 SGDLS, CDR2 YYNGEE. Repertoires were generated with immunoSEQ multiplex PCR, while TCRdb's copy carries only in-frame clones and drops some. This table holds fewer than 150,000 clones, 88% found once. Regarding time point: blood 2 weeks post-SBRT. The treatment denotes: 15 Gy SBRT to primary tumor, nephrectomy 4 weeks later. The chain has TRBV9 and TRBJ1-1, with D perhaps TRBD1 (5 bases). Sequencing was performed on blood, taken from a patient whose treatment included radiotherapy and nephrectomy. The receptor was isolated from a woman aged 70 to 79 with renal cell carcinoma. DNA for the CDR3: TGTGCCAGCAGCGTGACAGATAACACTGAAGCTTTCTTT. Its protein product is CASSVTDNTEAFF. Drawing the rest from reference TRBV9 and TRBJ1-1, the complete variable domain is DSGVTQTPKHLITATGQRVTLRCSPRSGDLSVYWYQQSLDQGLQFLIQYYNGEERAKGNILERFSAQQFPDLHSELNLSSLELGDSALYFCASSVTDNTEAFFGQGTRLTVV.